Presented here are 9 T cell receptor beta chains from one specimen sequenced in a study of response to subunit inactivated influenza vaccine. TCRdb fed the RT-PCR reads into MiXCR, producing one record per CDR3 protein. The sample holds 450,000 to 600,000 distinct CDR3 sequences, less than 10% seen once. Material: PBMCs from blood, obtained about 24 months after vaccination. These receptors were collected from a man between 50 and 75 years old who received an inactivated influenza vaccine.

This clonotype was recorded many times. V gene TRBV12-3 or TRBV12-4 combines with J gene TRBJ2-1, with 12 bases aligning to TRBD2. With 5 bases clipped from V and 8 bases from J, the junction kept 7 bases outside the gene matches. CDR3 length equals 15 residues. The CDR3 DNA sequence: TGTGCCAGCAGTCCGACTAGCGGGAGATCTTATGAGCAGTTCTTC. Encoded protein: CASSPTSGRSYEQFF.

Only a few counts were recorded for this clonotype. The V gene is TRBV12-3 or TRBV12-4, the J gene TRBJ2-1; 13 nucleotides align to TRBD2. This CDR3 region has 14 residues. J lost 10 bases, V lost 6 bases, and 6 bases had no gene match. The CDR3 coding sequence is TGTGCCAGCAGACTAGCGGGGGGGCGGTTGGAGCAGTTCTTC. Protein: CASRLAGGRLEQFF.

This clonotype was observed at least ten times. This sequence joins TRBV7-2 and TRBJ2-7, with D maybe TRBD2 (5 bases). CDR1 and CDR2 (germline): SGHTA, FQGNSA. This CDR3 has 12 amino acids. Trimming pared 5 bases from V and 7 bases from J, leaving 12 bases between. This CDR3 reads CASSPTSGEQYF. CDR3 nucleotides: TGTGCCAGCAGCCCGACCTCGGGAGAGCAGTACTTC.

The rearrangement links TRBV7-8 to TRBJ2-5; TRBD1 agrees at 8 bases. Germline CDR1 reads SGHVS; CDR2 reads FQNEAQ. The CDR3 runs 15 residues. Trimming cost V 5 bases and J 5 bases; bases outside gene matches: 10. CDR3 in DNA: TGTGCCAGCAGCCCTAGGGACAGGCCATGGGAGACCCAGTACTTC. Translation: CASSPRDRPWETQYF. The complete variable domain, with remaining parts taken from reference TRBV7-8 and TRBJ2-5, reads GAGVSQSPRYKVAKRGQDVALRCDPISGHVSLFWYQQALGQGPEFLTYFQNEAQLDKSGLPSDRFFAERPEGSVSTLKIQRTQQEDSAVYLCASSPRDRPWETQYFGPGTRLLVL.

The chain employs TRBV12-3 or TRBV12-4 and TRBJ2-7, with TRBD1 as a possible D gene (6 bases). Trimming took 5 bases from V and 7 from J, leaving 21 bases between them. This CDR3 contains 15 residues. The CDR3 is CASSPNLGTIGEQYF. The CDR3 region has the DNA TGTGCCAGCAGTCCGAACCTTGGGACAATCGGAGAGCAGTACTTC.

In DNA, the CDR3 is TGTGCCAGCAGCCCTACTAATGAGGGTTACAATGAGCAGTTCTTC. Amino acids: CASSPTNEGYNEQFF. The chain recombines TRBV11-2 with TRBJ2-1, with D possibly TRBD2 on 5 matching bases. CDR1 and CDR2 from the germline V gene are SGHAT and FQNNGV. V gave up 5 bases and J gave up 4 bases, with 15 bases separating them. This CDR3 is built from 15 residues.

V gene TRBV12-3 or TRBV12-4 combines with J gene TRBJ2-5; no reliable D call. There are 18 residues in the CDR3. V was pared by 3 bases and J by 5 bases, with 25 bases between. This CDR3 is CASSFLVGGLRPEETQYF. CDR3 DNA: TGTGCCAGCAGTTTTCTCGTCGGTGGGCTCCGCCCTGAGGAGACCCAGTACTTC.

This rearrangement joins TRBV20-1 to TRBJ2-1; 9 bases agree with TRBD2. This CDR3 contains 16 residues. V shed 1 base, J shed 6 bases, and the junction held 10 bases outside the gene matches. Germline V lookup: CDR1 DFQATT, CDR2 SNEGSKA (reference sequence). The CDR3 is CSARGWKLAGFNEQFF. The CDR3 coding sequence is TGCAGTGCTAGAGGATGGAAGCTAGCGGGGTTCAATGAGCAGTTCTTC.

This clonotype has ten or more counts. The rearrangement links TRBV5-1 to TRBJ1-5; D is unclear. Germline-derived CDR1 and CDR2 are SGHRS and YFSETQ. V was trimmed by 2 bases and J by 5 bases, leaving 11 bases between them. The CDR3 contains 14 residues. The CDR3 protein is CASSFDGLYQPQHF. The CDR3 bases are TGCGCCAGCAGCTTCGACGGGTTGTATCAGCCCCAGCATTTT.